This paragraph reports one TCR beta chain. This specimen belongs to a study of technical replicates of blood from several donors. Produced via immunoSEQ multiplex PCR; TCRdb's table is partial and in-frame only. Of fewer than 90,000 clones listed, around 97% were seen once; the top ten hold around 0.22%. The sample was T cells isolated from PBMCs. The sequence derives from a human donor in good health.

Written as DNA, the CDR3 is TGTGCCAGCAGTACAGGGGGACAAGAGACCCAGTACTTC. Translated, it gives CASSTGGQETQYF. This chain connects TRBV6-6 to TRBJ2-5; 8 positions match TRBD1. This CDR3 is built from 13 residues. J was trimmed by 2 bases and V by 5 bases; bases with no gene match: 1. CDR1 and CDR2 from the germline V gene are MNHNY and SVGAGI (reference sequence).